The clone carrying this TCR beta chain was counted ten times or more. Its antigen is undetermined. The data are from a study of T cells in Graves' hyperthyroidism and ophthalmopathy. Trimming removed 5 bases from V and 5 bases from J, with 19 bases in between. CDR3 size: 14 residues. Germline CDR1 is DFQATT and CDR2 is SNEGSKA (reference sequence). Amplification yielded TCR beta CDR3 regions, with RNA transcripts as the source. When the TCR CDR3 underwent first-round RT-PCR, the HTBI primer set was used. MiXCR, run by TCRdb on the multiplex PCR reads, gives a single entry per CDR3 protein. The profile covers some 600,000 distinct CDR3 sequences, with approximately 15% appearing a single time and about 5.8% taken by the ten largest. General study findings and limits: A model using 13 V-J features told ophthalmopathy apart from stable hyperthyroidism. Blood also contained most expanded thyroid clonotypes above 0.001.

PBMCs stemmed from about 9.5 ml fresh peripheral blood. This receptor was identified in a woman younger than 45 with Graves' hyperthyroidism that later progressed to Graves' ophthalmopathy. Material: blood. The chain links TRBV20-1 to TRBJ2-7; tentative D call: TRBD1 (6 bases). This CDR3 is CSAPFRASGDEQYF. The CDR3 DNA sequence: TGCAGTGCTCCTTTCCGGGCCTCAGGGGACGAGCAGTACTTC.